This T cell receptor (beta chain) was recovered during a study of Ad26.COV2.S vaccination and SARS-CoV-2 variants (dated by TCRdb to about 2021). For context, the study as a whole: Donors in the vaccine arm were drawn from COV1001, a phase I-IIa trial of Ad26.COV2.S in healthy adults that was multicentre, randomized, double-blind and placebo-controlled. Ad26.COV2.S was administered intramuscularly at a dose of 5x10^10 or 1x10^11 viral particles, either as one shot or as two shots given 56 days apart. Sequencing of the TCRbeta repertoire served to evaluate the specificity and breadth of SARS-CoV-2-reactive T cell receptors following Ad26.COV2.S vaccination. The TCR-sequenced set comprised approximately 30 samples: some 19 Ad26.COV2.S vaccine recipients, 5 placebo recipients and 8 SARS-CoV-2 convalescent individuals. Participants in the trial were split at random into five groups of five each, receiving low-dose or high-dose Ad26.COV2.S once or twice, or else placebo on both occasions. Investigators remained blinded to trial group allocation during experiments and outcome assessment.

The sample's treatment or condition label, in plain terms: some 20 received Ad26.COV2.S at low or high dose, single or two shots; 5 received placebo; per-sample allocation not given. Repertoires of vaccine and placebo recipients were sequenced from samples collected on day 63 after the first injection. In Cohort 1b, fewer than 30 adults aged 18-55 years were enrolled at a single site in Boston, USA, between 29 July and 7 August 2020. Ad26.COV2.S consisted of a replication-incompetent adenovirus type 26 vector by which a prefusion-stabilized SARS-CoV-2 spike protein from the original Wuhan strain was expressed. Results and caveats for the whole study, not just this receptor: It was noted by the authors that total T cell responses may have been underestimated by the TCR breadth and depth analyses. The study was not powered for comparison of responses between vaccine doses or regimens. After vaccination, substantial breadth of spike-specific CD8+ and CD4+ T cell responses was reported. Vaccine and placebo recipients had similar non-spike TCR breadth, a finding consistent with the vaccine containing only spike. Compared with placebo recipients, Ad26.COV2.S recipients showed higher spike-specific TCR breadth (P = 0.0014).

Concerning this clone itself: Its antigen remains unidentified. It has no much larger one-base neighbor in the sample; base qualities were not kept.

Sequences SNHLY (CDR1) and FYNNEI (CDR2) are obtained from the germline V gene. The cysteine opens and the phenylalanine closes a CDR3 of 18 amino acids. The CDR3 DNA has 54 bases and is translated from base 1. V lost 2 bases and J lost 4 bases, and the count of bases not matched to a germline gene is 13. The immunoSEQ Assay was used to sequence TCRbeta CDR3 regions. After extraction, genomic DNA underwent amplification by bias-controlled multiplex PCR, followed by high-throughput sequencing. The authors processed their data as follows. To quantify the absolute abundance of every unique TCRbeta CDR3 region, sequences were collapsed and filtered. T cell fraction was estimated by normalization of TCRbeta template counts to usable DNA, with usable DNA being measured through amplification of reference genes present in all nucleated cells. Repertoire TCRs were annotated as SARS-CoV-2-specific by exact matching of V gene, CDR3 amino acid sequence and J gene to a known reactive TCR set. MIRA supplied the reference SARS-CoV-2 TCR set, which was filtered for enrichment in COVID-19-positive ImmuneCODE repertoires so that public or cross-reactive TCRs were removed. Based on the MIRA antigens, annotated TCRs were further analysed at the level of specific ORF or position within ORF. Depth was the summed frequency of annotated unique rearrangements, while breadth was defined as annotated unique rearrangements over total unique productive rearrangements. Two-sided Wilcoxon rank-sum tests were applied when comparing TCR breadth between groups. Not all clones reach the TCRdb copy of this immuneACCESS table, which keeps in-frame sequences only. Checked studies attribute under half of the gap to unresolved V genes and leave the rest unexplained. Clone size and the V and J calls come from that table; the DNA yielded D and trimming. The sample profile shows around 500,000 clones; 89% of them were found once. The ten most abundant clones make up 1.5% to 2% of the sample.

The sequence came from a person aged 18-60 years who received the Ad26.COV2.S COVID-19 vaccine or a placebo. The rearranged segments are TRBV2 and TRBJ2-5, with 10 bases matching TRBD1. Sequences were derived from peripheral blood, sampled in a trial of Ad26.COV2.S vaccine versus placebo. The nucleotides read TGTGCCAGCAGTGAAATTTTAAGTCGAGACAGGGGGCTAGAGACCCAGTACTTC. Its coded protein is CASSEILSRDRGLETQYF.